The clone carrying this TCR beta chain was seen many times. Antigen: not known. V lost 2 bases and J lost 1, with 8 bases in between. The CDR3 totals 14 residues. The germline V gene encodes CDR1 SGHKS and CDR2 YYEKEE (reference sequence). These data come from a study of human T cells and chemical hapten exposure. Overall study: TCR yield per sample varied, mainly due to pooled library volumes. Study findings and constraints: Expanded TCRs produced significantly more large CDR3 similarity clusters than controls did.

Stated time point: patch test 1, 2 weeks after DPC sensitization. Noted treatment: therapeutic diphenylcyclopropenone sensitization with weekly scalp DPC. Researchers extracted total RNA from unfractionated whole blood. TCRdb redid the calling of the RACE reads with MiXCR, one entry per CDR3 protein. Here the sample spans just under 350,000 distinct CDR3 sequences, around 6.9% being singletons. The V gene is TRBV5-5, the J gene TRBJ2-3; unclear D gene. The source was whole blood, collected in connection with sensitization to the hapten diphenylcyclopropenone (DPC). This TCR derives from a woman aged 18-30 years with alopecia areata. Some clones in this sample may be carry-over from other donors' samples. The CDR3 bases are TGTGCCAGCAGCTTTACGGCGGGCACAGATACGCAGTATTTT. Protein: CASSFTAGTDTQYF.